The sequence of this T cell receptor beta chain was determined in a study of shared clonotypes between healthy human individuals. General study results and limits: Naive CD4 clonotypes overlapped across several donors at approximately 4.5%. Sorted-subset sequencing was shown by rarefaction to be incomplete despite large depth.

V gave up 3 bases and J gave up 6 bases; unmatched junction bases: 8. The CDR3 covers 15 residues. Per the germline V gene, CDR1 is MNHNS and CDR2 is SASEGT. Profiled with immunoSEQ multiplex PCR; TCRdb holds only in-frame clones, not every one. Of approximately 400,000 clones listed, around 96% are singletons. Recent vaccinations or acute infections were absent in the healthy HIV-negative adult donors. As to this clone: Antigen specificity is unknown.

This TCR was sampled from a man between 25 and 39 years old in good health. Sequenced input: memory CD8+ T cells sorted from blood. Subset reported: CD45RO+ cells pooled with CCR7-negative TemRA cells. The chain combines TRBV6-1 with TRBJ2-5; 9 bases are a match to TRBD2. CDR3 in amino acids: CASSEVTTSGQTQYF. The DNA of the CDR3 is TGTGCCAGCAGTGAGGTGACGACTAGCGGTCAGACCCAGTACTTC.